This T cell receptor beta chain was observed in a study of blood T cell repertoires in COVID-19. Looking at the study overall: The United States, Italy and Spain provided the acute and convalescent COVID-19 samples.

Germline V CDR1 and CDR2: LNHDA, SQIVND (reference sequence). V was pared by 7 bases and J by 2 bases, with 18 bases between. This CDR3 comprises 17 residues. In terms of age and location, participants ranged from roughly 18 to 90 years and lived in 24 US areas. Cohorts were determined from participant-reported clinical history. Original processing methods: Amplified reference gene primers provided the basis for estimating nucleated cell counts. Data came from immunoSEQ multiplex PCR; TCRdb stores just in-frame clones and leaves some out. From that table come the V and J calls and clone size; the DNA was used to work out D and trimming. Of approximately 300,000 clones in the sample, around 84% were seen once.

This TCR was recovered from a man under 40 who had recovered from COVID-19. Source material: PBMCs or T cells enriched from blood (not recorded which). The V and J genes are TRBV19 and TRBJ2-6; possibly TRBD1 for D (7 bases). The CDR3: CASKRDSGFAGANVLTF. For the CDR3, the DNA is TGTGCCAGTAAACGGGACAGCGGGTTCGCTGGGGCCAACGTCCTGACTTTC.